This T cell receptor (beta chain) derives from a study of blood T cell repertoires in COVID-19. Study information: There were acute and convalescent COVID-19 samples, and they came from the United States, Italy and Spain. The analysed material was cDNA or gDNA that came from T cells, B-cell-depleted T cells, or PBMCs.

This CDR3 has 15 amino acids. V shed 3 bases and J shed 0 bases, with 12 bases lying between them. The V gene's germline CDR1 is SGHVS and CDR2 FQNEAQ. The assay was immunoSEQ multiplex PCR, and TCRdb's table has in-frame clones only and misses some. This table holds about 120,000 clones, less than 80% found once. The sequencing sample was made of peripheral blood. The origin of this receptor is a man in his fifties or sixties with acute or convalescent COVID-19. The V and J genes are TRBV7-8 and TRBJ2-7; D possibly corresponds to TRBD1 (6 bases). CDR3 sequence: CASSLTGTPSYEQYF. The CDR3 region has the DNA TGTGCCAGCAGCTTGACCGGGACACCCTCCTACGAGCAGTACTTC.